The subject of this entry is one TCR beta chain. These data come from a study of blood T cell repertoires in COVID-19. Across the study: COVID-19 samples collected from the United States, Italy and Spain covered acute and convalescent phases. T cells, B-cell-depleted T cells, or PBMCs provided the cDNA or gDNA that served as material.

The CDR3 has 16 amino acids. V was trimmed by 4 bases and J by 0 bases, leaving 13 bases between them. Germline CDR1 is MGHDK and CDR2 is SYGVNS. In the study's own analysis: Nucleated cell number was recorded as an estimate derived from reference gene primer amplification. TCRdb's copy holds only in-frame clones and misses some; the assay was immunoSEQ multiplex PCR. That table is the source of V, J and clone size, and D and trimming were worked out from the DNA. Here the sample spans about 120,000 clones, 88% being singletons. The sample consisted of peripheral blood. The chain combines TRBV25-1 with TRBJ1-3; D may be TRBD1 (6 bases). The TCR comes from a middle-aged man with acute or convalescent COVID-19. CDR3 bases: TGTGCCAGCAGTGCCTTGACAGGAAGCTCTGGAAACACCATATATTTT. Its translation is CASSALTGSSGNTIYF. Using reference TRBV25-1 and TRBJ1-3 for the parts outside the CDR3, the full variable domain is EADIYQTPRYLVIGTGKKITLECSQTMGHDKMYWYQQDPGMELHLIHYSYGVNSTEKGDLSSESTVSRIRTEHFPLTLESARPSHTSQYLCASSALTGSSGNTIYFGEGSWLTVV.